Below, 2 T cell receptor beta chains from the same sample are listed, as sequenced in a study of identical twins. TCRdb itself ran the 5' RACE reads through MiXCR, one entry per CDR3 protein. In the table there are 450,000 or so distinct CDR3 sequences, over 12% of which are singletons. The same data also contributed to another study, on yellow fever vaccine responses in identical twins.

The sequencing input was CD4+ T cells sorted from blood. The receptors derive from a woman aged 18-35 years in good health.

This clonotype was counted only a few times. CDR3 amino acids: CASSLTVTEAFF. Here the CDR3 DNA reads TGTGCCAGCAGTTTAACAGTCACTGAAGCTTTCTTT. The genes are TRBV28 and TRBJ1-1; D unresolved. V lost 2 bases, J lost 4 bases, and 5 bases lay in between. Germline CDR1 reads MDHEN; CDR2 reads SYDVKM. The CDR3 has 12 residues.

This chain connects TRBV9 to TRBJ2-1; TRBD2 matches 10 bases. Per germline, CDR1 SGDLS and CDR2 YYNGEE. The CDR3 runs 15 residues. V shed 0 bases and J 6 bases; nucleotides not matched to a gene: 3. CDR3 bases: TGTGCCAGCAGCGTAGGGACTAGCGGCTCCAATGAGCAGTTCTTC. Translating it yields CASSVGTSGSNEQFF. Full variable domain (rest looked up from reference TRBV9 and TRBJ2-1): DSGVTQTPKHLITATGQRVTLRCSPRSGDLSVYWYQQSLDQGLQFLIQYYNGEERAKGNILERFSAQQFPDLHSELNLSSLELGDSALYFCASSVGTSGSNEQFFGPGTRLTVL.